The rows below give T cell receptor beta chains drawn from one sample of a study of T-cell memory formation after mild COVID-19. One entry per CDR3 protein, called by TCRdb with MiXCR from the 5' RACE reads. The data contain 220,000 or so distinct CDR3 sequences, over 9.5% of them singletons. The sequenced sample was PBMCs or a T cell subset sorted from them (not recorded which). Receptor source: a man aged 18 to 30 who had mild COVID-19 (a few samples of this study predate the infection). Cell type and time point are not known. The CDR3 runs from the conserved cysteine through the conserved F or W. A D gene is named only where the DNA matches it firmly. The listing skips clone size in some rows; elsewhere it reads once, few, many or a size class.

v_call	j_call	clone_size	d_call	cdr3_aa	cdr3_nt
TRBV7-3	TRBJ2-2	-	TRBD1	CASSLSPDRVDTGELFF	TGTGCCAGCAGCTTAAGCCCAGACAGGGTTGACACCGGGGAGCTGTTTTTT
TRBV2	TRBJ2-3	-	TRBD2	CASAAGGPEADTQYF	TGTGCCAGCGCGGCGGGGGGGCCAGAGGCAGATACGCAGTATTTT
TRBV3-1	TRBJ2-1	few	-	CASSPLDRNEQFF	TGTGCCAGCAGCCCCCTGGACCGCAATGAGCAGTTCTTC
TRBV6-5	TRBJ1-3	-	-	CASSYFARVDSGNTIYF	TGTGCCAGCAGTTACTTCGCGAGGGTTGACTCTGGAAACACCATATATTTT
TRBV6-5	TRBJ1-4	few	-	CASSYDFNEKLFF	TGTGCCAGCAGTTACGACTTTAATGAAAAACTGTTTTTT
TRBV11-2	TRBJ2-2	many	TRBD1	CASSLTGGRDNTGELFF	TGTGCCAGCAGCTTAACAGGGGGCCGCGATAACACCGGGGAGCTGTTTTTT
TRBV5-1	TRBJ2-3	-	-	CASSPGLLTDTQYF	TGCGCCAGCAGCCCGGGACTCCTAACAGATACGCAGTATTTT
TRBV27	TRBJ2-3	-	-	CASSNWDRSTDTQYF	TGTGCCAGCAGTAATTGGGACCGTAGCACAGATACGCAGTATTTT
TRBV4-3	TRBJ1-5	many	-	CASSQDPGNQPQHF	TGCGCCAGCAGCCAAGATCCCGGCAATCAGCCCCAGCATTTT
TRBV5-6	TRBJ2-5	few	TRBD1	CASNALHLTGQETQYF	TGTGCCAGCAACGCCTTGCACTTGACAGGGCAAGAGACCCAGTACTTC
TRBV5-1	TRBJ2-5	few	TRBD1	CASSLAGQGQETQYF	TGCGCCAGCAGCTTGGCCGGACAGGGCCAAGAGACCCAGTACTTC
TRBV5-6	TRBJ1-5	few	TRBD1	CASSRTGGRDQPQHF	TGTGCCAGCAGCCGGACAGGGGGCAGGGATCAGCCCCAGCATTTT
TRBV20-1	TRBJ2-3	few	-	CSARGQAVPDTQYF	TGCAGTGCTAGGGGGCAGGCGGTCCCAGATACGCAGTATTTT
TRBV19	TRBJ2-2	few	TRBD2	CASSIEPLTLAGVTGELFF	TGTGCCAGTAGTATAGAACCCCTCACCCTAGCGGGGGTCACCGGGGAGCTGTTTTTT
TRBV5-6	TRBJ1-6	few	TRBD1	CASSWEGAQSPLHF	TGTGCCAGCAGCTGGGAGGGGGCGCAATCACCCCTCCACTTT
TRBV7-8	TRBJ2-2	few	-	CASSSIRVGRKNTGELFF	TGTGCCAGCAGCTCTATTCGTGTTGGCAGGAAGAACACCGGGGAGCTGTTTTTT
TRBV10-3	TRBJ1-2	-	-	CAISDQQAHNYGYTF	TGTGCCATCAGTGATCAACAGGCTCATAACTATGGCTACACCTTC
TRBV5-1	TRBJ1-2	-	-	CASSLGRTEDGYTF	TGCGCCAGCAGCTTGGGCAGGACAGAGGATGGCTACACCTTC
TRBV7-3	TRBJ2-1	-	TRBD2	CASSALGGGYNEQFF	TGTGCCAGCAGCGCACTGGGCGGGGGATACAATGAGCAGTTCTTC
TRBV7-2	TRBJ1-1	-	-	CASTRGQLNTEAFF	TGTGCCAGCACACGAGGACAGCTGAACACTGAAGCTTTCTTT
TRBV25-1	TRBJ2-7	many	TRBD1	CASSEGNRGVYEQYF	TGTGCCAGCAGTGAAGGTAACAGGGGGGTGTACGAGCAGTACTTC
TRBV5-4	TRBJ2-1	once	TRBD2	CASSLVVSGGEQFF	TGTGCCAGCAGCCTCGTTGTTAGCGGGGGCGAACAGTTCTTC
TRBV12-3/TRBV12-4	TRBJ2-7	few	-	CASSPRSRIKFEQYF	TGTGCCAGCAGCCCCCGGAGCAGGATCAAATTCGAGCAGTACTTC
TRBV20-1	TRBJ1-1	-	-	CSASYARVGEAFF	TGCAGTGCTAGCTATGCCAGGGTCGGTGAAGCTTTCTTT
TRBV3-1	TRBJ1-2	few	-	CASSQTTGYTF	TGTGCCAGCAGCCAAACTACTGGCTACACCTTC
TRBV5-1	TRBJ1-1	few	-	CASSLPDDRLGNTEAFF	TGCGCCAGCAGCTTGCCTGATGACAGGCTAGGTAACACTGAAGCTTTCTTT
TRBV9	TRBJ1-2	many	-	CASSGGAGDPNYGYTF	TGTGCCAGCAGCGGAGGAGCAGGGGACCCTAACTATGGCTACACCTTC
TRBV6-6	TRBJ1-5	-	TRBD1	CASTNQGVGVRHQPQHF	TGTGCCAGCACCAACCAGGGGGTGGGGGTGAGGCATCAGCCCCAGCATTTT
TRBV6-2/TRBV6-3	TRBJ2-3	few	-	CASSEHRPETDTQYF	TGTGCCAGCAGTGAACACCGGCCGGAGACAGATACGCAGTATTTT
TRBV7-2	TRBJ1-6	-	-	CASSPILGGGSPLHF	TGTGCCAGCAGCCCCATCCTAGGGGGGGGCTCACCCCTCCACTTT
TRBV2	TRBJ1-2	-	-	CASSLGRTNYGYTF	TGTGCCAGCAGTTTGGGACGGACAAACTATGGCTACACCTTC
TRBV4-3	TRBJ1-6	few	TRBD1	CASSQGTGSPLHF	TGCGCCAGCAGCCAGGGGACAGGTTCACCCCTCCACTTT
TRBV5-6	TRBJ2-4	-	-	CASRWGLAEGKNIQYF	TGTGCCAGCAGATGGGGGCTAGCGGAGGGAAAAAACATTCAGTACTTC
TRBV24-1	TRBJ2-5	-	-	CATSDPGQETQYF	TGTGCCACCAGTGACCCCGGTCAAGAGACCCAGTACTTC
TRBV5-1	TRBJ2-7	many	-	CASSPRHGSYEQYF	TGCGCCAGCAGCCCCAGGCATGGCTCCTACGAGCAGTACTTC
TRBV27	TRBJ2-7	-	-	CASSSLGTDSYEQYF	TGTGCCAGCAGTTCGCTAGGGACGGACTCCTACGAGCAGTACTTC
TRBV29-1	TRBJ1-1	few	-	CSTLDTEAFF	TGCAGCACTCTGGACACTGAAGCTTTCTTT
TRBV20-1	TRBJ1-5	-	-	CSARAQGSARQPQHF	TGCAGTGCTAGAGCTCAGGGGTCAGCAAGGCAGCCCCAGCATTTT
TRBV30	TRBJ1-2	-	-	CAWSVIGIGGYTF	TGTGCCTGGAGTGTTATTGGGATTGGTGGCTACACCTTC
TRBV4-1	TRBJ2-3	many	-	CASSHLGRARMDTQYF	TGCGCCAGCAGCCACCTCGGACGTGCGCGGATGGATACGCAGTATTTT
TRBV15	TRBJ2-7	-	TRBD2	CATSRGLAGGYEQYF	TGTGCCACCAGCAGAGGGCTAGCGGGGGGCTACGAGCAGTACTTC
TRBV12-3/TRBV12-4	TRBJ2-3	many	TRBD1	CASSLWGAGGADTQYF	TGTGCCAGCAGTTTATGGGGTGCAGGGGGCGCAGATACGCAGTATTTT
TRBV7-2	TRBJ2-5	-	TRBD2	CASSPGAIGGAGETQYF	TGTGCCAGCAGTCCCGGCGCGATCGGGGGGGCCGGCGAGACCCAGTACTTC
TRBV4-2	TRBJ2-5	-	-	CASSSRGSAATQETQYF	TGTGCCAGCAGCTCCCGGGGTAGCGCGGCCACTCAAGAGACCCAGTACTTC
TRBV5-1	TRBJ2-3	many	-	CASSLDQSTDTQYF	TGCGCCAGCAGCTTGGACCAGTCCACAGATACGCAGTATTTT
TRBV7-2	TRBJ1-5	few	-	CASSLGTHGNQPQHF	TGTGCCAGCAGCTTAGGCACCCACGGCAATCAGCCCCAGCATTTT
TRBV19	TRBJ2-5	many	TRBD2	CASSRGLAGAMQETQYF	TGTGCCAGTAGTAGGGGACTAGCGGGGGCTATGCAAGAGACCCAGTACTTC
TRBV25-1	TRBJ2-2	few	TRBD1	CASSERGTGWGTGELFF	TGTGCCAGCAGTGAAAGGGGGACAGGGTGGGGCACCGGGGAGCTGTTTTTT
TRBV27	TRBJ2-7	few	-	CASSRQGQPYYEQYF	TGTGCCAGCTCACGGCAGGGACAACCTTACTACGAGCAGTACTTC
TRBV5-1	TRBJ2-1	-	TRBD1	CASGEQGASHNEQFF	TGCGCCAGCGGAGAACAGGGGGCGTCCCACAATGAGCAGTTCTTC
TRBV11-3	TRBJ2-1	-	-	CASSSRESEQFF	TGTGCCAGCAGCTCCAGGGAGAGTGAGCAGTTCTTC
TRBV11-2	TRBJ2-3	-	TRBD1	CASSLKIGTVLPSTDTQYF	TGTGCCAGCAGCCTGAAAATCGGGACAGTGCTACCTAGCACAGATACGCAGTATTTT
TRBV19	TRBJ1-1	few	-	CASLNTWRGAFF	TGTGCCAGTCTAAATACTTGGCGGGGAGCTTTCTTT
TRBV6-6	TRBJ1-3	few	TRBD1	CASSGTGVSSGNTIYF	TGTGCCAGCAGTGGAACAGGGGTGAGCTCTGGAAACACCATATATTTT
TRBV24-1	TRBJ2-7	few	-	CATSDVRGEQYF	TGTGCCACCAGTGATGTCCGGGGCGAGCAGTACTTC